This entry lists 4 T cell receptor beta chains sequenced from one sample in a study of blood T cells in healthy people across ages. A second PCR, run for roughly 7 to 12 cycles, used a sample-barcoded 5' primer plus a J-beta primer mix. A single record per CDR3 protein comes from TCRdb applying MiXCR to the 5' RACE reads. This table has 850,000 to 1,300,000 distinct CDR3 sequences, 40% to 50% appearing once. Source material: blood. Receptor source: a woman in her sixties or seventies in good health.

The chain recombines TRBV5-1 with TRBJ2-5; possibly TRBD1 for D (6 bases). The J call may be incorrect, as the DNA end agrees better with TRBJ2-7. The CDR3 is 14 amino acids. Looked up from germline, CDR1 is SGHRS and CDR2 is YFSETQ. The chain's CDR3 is CASSSRGVVYEQYF. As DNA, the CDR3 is TGCGCCAGCAGCTCCAGGGGCGTTGTGTACGAGCAGTACTTC.

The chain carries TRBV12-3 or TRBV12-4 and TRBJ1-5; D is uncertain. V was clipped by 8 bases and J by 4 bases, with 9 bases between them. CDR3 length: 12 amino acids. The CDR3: CASGSVNQPQHF. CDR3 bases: TGTGCCAGCGGTTCGGTGAATCAGCCCCAGCATTTT.

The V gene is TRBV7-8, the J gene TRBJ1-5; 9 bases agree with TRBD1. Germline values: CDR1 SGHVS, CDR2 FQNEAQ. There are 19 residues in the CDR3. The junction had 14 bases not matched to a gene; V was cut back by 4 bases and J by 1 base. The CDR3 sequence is CASSSHWDRERISNQPQHF. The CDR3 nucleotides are TGTGCCAGCAGCTCGCATTGGGACAGGGAACGGATAAGCAATCAGCCCCAGCATTTT.

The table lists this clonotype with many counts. In nucleotides, the CDR3 is TGTGCCATCAGTAGGACAGACTACGAGCAGTACTTC. Its protein product is CAISRTDYEQYF. This chain uses TRBV10-3 with TRBJ2-5, with a possible D match to TRBD1 (6 bases). The J call may be faulty, since TRBJ2-7 better matches the DNA end. The CDR3 runs 12 residues. Germline V gene data show CDR1 as ENHRY and CDR2 as SYGVKD.